These 27 T cell receptor beta chains originate from one sample sequenced in a study of synovial regulatory T cells in juvenile arthritis (dated by TCRdb to between 2014 and 2017). The library was produced with the immunoSEQ multiplex PCR assay. TCRdb re-hosts the immuneACCESS table, in-frame sequences only. Its copies lack some clones; in the studies checked, an unresolved V gene accounts for under half of them, and the cause for the rest is not known. Per the sample table, the count is about 9,500 clones. About 2.1% of the sample rests with the top ten. Sequencing was done on a sample of Treg cells from blood. In light of the paper, this sample's cell subset or site label describes: remaining (HLA-DR-negative) circulating blood Treg cells. These receptors were obtained from a donor aged 2-30 years with juvenile idiopathic arthritis.

The J gene is TRBJ1-1, the V gene TRBV6-1. The germline CDR1 and CDR2 sequences are MNHNS and SASEGT. The CDR3 contains 14 residues. DNA for this receptor is not on file. The chain's CDR3 is CASSKRSPNTEAFF.

The V and J genes are TRBV7-9 and TRBJ2-3; with no DNA, the TCRdb D assignment of TRBD1 cannot be verified. Germline V gene sequence: CDR1 SEHNR, CDR2 FQNEAQ (reference sequence). This CDR3 contains 16 residues. This entry has no DNA. The CDR3 sequence: CASSLAGARSTDTQYF.

The rearrangement links TRBV4-1 to TRBJ1-1; checking the TCRdb D call of TRBD1 is not possible without DNA. CDR3 size: 13 residues. Nucleotide data are not available. Germline values: CDR1 MGHRA, CDR2 YSYEKL. The CDR3 sequence is CASSPSQTAKAFF.

The chain has TRBV4-3 and TRBJ2-3; TCRdb's D call, TRBD2, is unchecked because there is no DNA. Germline CDR1 is LGHNA and CDR2 is YSLEER. The CDR3 spans 18 residues. No coding sequence is recorded. The CDR3 reads CASSHIAGGRMGTDTQYF.

The J gene is TRBJ1-3, the V gene TRBV6-5. This CDR3 is built from 15 residues. No coding sequence is recorded. The germline CDR1 and CDR2 sequences are MNHEY and SVGAGI. CDR3 in amino acids: CASSYGTVSGNTIYF.

This chain uses TRBV4-2 with TRBJ2-1; there is no DNA to check the TCRdb D call of TRBD2. The CDR3 covers 16 residues. DNA was not recorded. Germline CDR1 LGHNA, CDR2 YNFKEQ. The CDR3: CASSPAIGLAYNEQFF.

The chain combines TRBV7-2 with TRBJ2-3; the TRBD2 assignment by TCRdb is unverifiable without DNA. Per the germline V gene, CDR1 is SGHTA and CDR2 is FQGNSA. The CDR3 is 17 amino acids. No coding sequence is recorded. CDR3 sequence reads: CASSLVRIAGDGDTQYF.

The V and J genes are TRBV6-4 and TRBJ2-7; TCRdb names TRBD2, which stays unverified in the absence of DNA. The CDR3 length is 18 residues. Nucleotide data are not available. Germline loops: CDR1 MRHNA, CDR2 SNTAGT. CDR3 loop: CASSDPEVPSGGAYEQYF.

The chain recombines TRBV7-9 with TRBJ2-1; absent DNA, TCRdb's TRBD2 call cannot be checked. The CDR3 has 18 amino acids. Nucleotide data are not available. Germline CDR1 reads SEHNR; CDR2 reads FQNEAQ (reference sequence). This CDR3 is CASSAPLGGTDSYNEQFF.

The chain combines TRBV18 with TRBJ2-3; the TCRdb call, TRBD2, lacks DNA for checking. There are 17 residues in the CDR3. No DNA was logged. Germline CDR1 and CDR2: KGHSH and LQKENI. Here the CDR3 reads CASSPPIGSVATDTQYF.

The chain couples TRBV30 to TRBJ2-7; without DNA, the TCRdb call of TRBD2 cannot be checked. This CDR3 has 15 amino acids. Only the protein is available. Germline V gene lookup returns CDR1 GTSNPN and CDR2 SVGIG (reference sequence). CDR3 amino acids: CAWSGLSGLPTEQYF.

V and J are TRBV6-6 and TRBJ1-6; lacking DNA, the TRBD1 call made by TCRdb goes unchecked. Per germline, CDR1 MNHNY and CDR2 SVGAGI (reference sequence). The CDR3 has 14 residues. DNA was not recorded. The CDR3 region is CASSYGGRDSPLHF.

This rearrangement joins TRBV5-1 to TRBJ1-2. The CDR3 has 15 amino acids. The DNA is not on file. Germline values: CDR1 SGHRS, CDR2 YFSETQ. CDR3 loop: CASSLGSGPNYGYTF. Together with reference TRBV5-1 and TRBJ1-2, the CDR3 gives the full variable domain: KAGVTQTPRYLIKTRGQQVTLSCSPISGHRSVSWYQQTPGQGLQFLFEYFSETQRNKGNFPGRFSGRQFSNSRSEMNVSTLELGDSALYLCASSLGSGPNYGYTFGSGTRLTVV.

This clone is labeled medium-sized (0.01 to 0.1%) based on frequency. The J gene is TRBJ1-3, the V gene TRBV10-3; TCRdb's D gene call, TRBD1, goes unchecked for lack of DNA. Germline values: CDR1 ENHRY, CDR2 SYGVKD. The CDR3 length is 15 residues. The protein alone is recorded here. CDR3: CAISGTGTSGNTIYF.

The chain carries TRBV7-2 and TRBJ2-3. The germline CDR1 and CDR2 sequences are SGHTA and FQGNSA. CDR3 length: 15 residues. Only the protein is available. CDR3 amino acids: CASSLRVYHTDTQYF.

This chain links TRBV25-1 with TRBJ1-2. This CDR3 comprises 11 residues. No DNA sequence is on record. Germline V gives CDR1 MGHDK, CDR2 SYGVNS. The CDR3 is CASSALGGYTF.

The chain has TRBV7-2 and TRBJ2-5. Germline V gene sequence: CDR1 SGHTA, CDR2 FQGNSA. This CDR3 comprises 16 residues. The DNA is not on file. The CDR3: CASSHRQGGYQETQYF.

This chain uses TRBV30 with TRBJ1-6. This CDR3 is 11 amino acids long. No DNA appears here. Germline lookup yields CDR1 GTSNPN and CDR2 SVGIG (reference sequence). CDR3: CAWSVLGPLHF.

The chain is built from TRBV28 and TRBJ2-1. This CDR3 contains 11 residues. The DNA sequence is not available. Germline CDR1 and CDR2: MDHEN and SYDVKM. CDR3: CASSVYNEQFF.

The chain couples TRBV30 to TRBJ2-7; TCRdb designates TRBD2, a call that cannot be tested without DNA. Germline CDR1 is GTSNPN and CDR2 is SVGIG (reference sequence). The CDR3 covers 11 residues. Only the protein sequence is given. CDR3 region: CAWTYSYEQYF.

The rearrangement uses TRBV6-1 and TRBJ1-1. CDR3 length: 13 residues. No coding sequence is recorded. CDR1 and CDR2 from the germline V gene are MNHNS and SASEGT. CDR3: CASRETPNTEAFF.

V and J are TRBV4-1 and TRBJ2-3; TCRdb's D gene call, TRBD2, goes unchecked for lack of DNA. The CDR3 has 19 residues. The nucleotide record is missing. Germline CDR1 and CDR2: MGHRA and YSYEKL. The CDR3 loop reads CASSQDPGLAGEGTDTQYF.

The V gene is TRBV2, the J gene TRBJ1-2. This CDR3 is built from 13 residues. No DNA accompanies this entry. CDR1 is SNHLY, CDR2 FYNNEI, per germline. CDR3 residues: CASSVFLRQGYTF.

The chain is built from TRBV5-1 and TRBJ1-2; there is no DNA to check the TCRdb D call of TRBD1. This CDR3 contains 14 residues. The nucleotide record is missing. The germline CDR1 and CDR2 sequences are SGHRS and YFSETQ. CDR3 amino acids: CASSSLRGYDGYTF. The full variable domain, in which reference TRBV5-1 and TRBJ1-2 provide the parts outside the CDR3, is KAGVTQTPRYLIKTRGQQVTLSCSPISGHRSVSWYQQTPGQGLQFLFEYFSETQRNKGNFPGRFSGRQFSNSRSEMNVSTLELGDSALYLCASSSLRGYDGYTFGSGTRLTVV.

The V call is TRBV6-1, the J call TRBJ2-7; the D call of TRBD2 rests on TCRdb alone, since no DNA is present to check it. This CDR3 is built from 12 residues. No DNA appears here. CDR1 is MNHNS, CDR2 SASEGT, per germline. The CDR3 is CASIGLLFGQYF.

The chain combines TRBV27 with TRBJ1-1. There are 12 residues in the CDR3. The DNA is unrecorded. Germline CDR1 MNHEY, CDR2 SMNVEV (reference sequence). The CDR3 region is CASSLLGGKAFF.

V is TRBV11-2 and J is TRBJ1-1. CDR1 is SGHAT and CDR2 is FQNNGV in the germline V gene. The CDR3 totals 15 residues. Only the protein sequence is given. This CDR3 is CASSLDWVSDTEAFF.